The entry that follows covers one T cell receptor beta chain sequence. Its antigen is not known. This entry is derived from a study of T cells in localized non-small cell lung cancer. The study's findings and limits: In adjacent lung, a median about 54 of the top 100 tumor clones were found. Elevated circulating T cell density in blood was associated with longer overall survival. It remains possible that heterogeneity exists, since only one tumor region was sequenced.

The data were produced by immunoSEQ multiplex PCR, yet TCRdb's version contains in-frame clones alone and is incomplete. The sample lists approximately 52,000 clones; 77% were seen once. The CDR3 extends over 17 amino acids. V gave up 5 bases and J gave up 4 bases, with 23 bases separating them. CDR1 is MDHEN, CDR2 SYDVKM, per germline. The V and J genes are TRBV28 and TRBJ1-2, with D possibly being TRBD1 (6 bases). This specimen consisted of peripheral blood, obtained before any cancer treatment. This receptor was obtained from a man aged 40 to 75 with stage I squamous cell lung carcinoma. The CDR3 reads CASSLLDSSGEGYGYTF. CDR3 bases: TGTGCCAGCAGTCTTCTGGACAGTTCGGGGGAGGGCTATGGCTACACCTTC.